Reported below is one T cell receptor (beta chain). The sample originates from a study of cytomegalovirus exposure and HLA in healthy donors. With 60 Vbeta and 13 Jbeta primers, the PCR was carried out. Sequencing used immunoSEQ multiplex PCR; TCRdb keeps in-frame clones, though not all of them. The profile shows 100,000 to 150,000 clones, under 85% of them singletons. The sample comprised PBMCs. The sequence was collected from a woman between 35 and 50 years old in good health and CMV-seropositive.

CDR3 amino acids: CASTQRGHQNQPQHF. The CDR3 DNA reads as TGTGCCAGCACTCAAAGAGGACACCAAAATCAGCCCCAGCATTTT. This chain connects TRBV28 to TRBJ1-5; possibly TRBD1 for D (5 bases). Germline V gene data show CDR1 as MDHEN and CDR2 as SYDVKM. This CDR3 is built from 15 residues. Trimming stripped 7 bases from V and 4 bases from J, with 17 bases between.